This TCR beta chain was identified during a study of beta chain features in type 1 diabetes. Per the germline V gene, CDR1 is SGHTA and CDR2 is FQGTGA. The CDR3 has 15 amino acids. The trim removed 1 base at V and 5 bases at J, leaving 3 bases unmatched. Isolated RNA was reverse transcribed in full, so expressed TCRB transcripts were sequenced. Profiling relied on immunoSEQ multiplex PCR, and the TCRdb table lists in-frame clones only, not all of them. The data contain 10,000 to 15,000 clones, more than 40% of them seen just once; the ten biggest clones take up around 0.97%. What was sequenced was stem cell memory CD4+ T cells from blood. The TCR sequence derives from a man between 18 and 29 years old in good health. This rearrangement joins TRBV7-3 to TRBJ2-1, with 9 nucleotides matching TRBD2. This chain's CDR3 is CASSLRSGGNNEQFF. The CDR3 nucleotides read TGTGCCAGCAGCTTAAGAAGCGGGGGGAACAATGAGCAGTTCTTC.